The 23 T cell receptor beta chains below were found in one sample sequenced in a study of shared clonotypes between healthy human individuals. Libraries were prepared by immunoSEQ multiplex PCR; TCRdb keeps only in-frame clonotypes and omits some of them. The profile shows roughly 1,100,000 clones, about three quarters of them singletons. What was sequenced was memory CD4+ T cells sorted from blood. Subset given: CD45RA-negative fraction. The receptors shown here come from a man aged 18 to 30 in good health.

The chain joins TRBV7-2 to TRBJ2-7, with D possibly TRBD2 on 6 matching bases. The germline V gene encodes CDR1 SGHTA and CDR2 FQGNSA. CDR3 length: 17 residues. The V gene lost 5 bases and the J gene lost 5 bases, with 25 bases spanning the gap. The CDR3 here is CASSISSGARGGHEQYF. CDR3 nucleotide sequence: TGTGCCAGCAGCATCAGCTCCGGGGCCAGAGGAGGGCACGAGCAGTACTTC.

The rearrangement uses TRBV10-3 and TRBJ1-3, with 10 bases aligning to TRBD1. Germline V gives CDR1 ENHRY, CDR2 SYGVKD. After removal of 10 bases from V and 14 bases from J, the junction contained 14 bases not matched to a gene. The CDR3 is made up of 13 amino acids. The CDR3 coding sequence is TGTGCCACCTTTAGGACAGGGGGTGACTCGCTATATTTT. As protein: CATFRTGGDSLYF.

Of note for this clone: The identical CDR3 is also encoded by other nucleotide sequences in the sample. Written as DNA, the CDR3 is TGCAGCGTTGAAGGGCGGTTGAACACTGAAGCTTTCTTT. Amino acid sequence: CSVEGRLNTEAFF. The chain uses TRBV29-1 and TRBJ1-1; D remains unclear. Germline V gives CDR1 SQVTM, CDR2 ANQGSEA. V was trimmed by 1 base and J by 0 bases, leaving 6 bases between them. This CDR3 has 13 residues.

This chain links TRBV7-8 with TRBJ1-2; 8 nucleotides align to TRBD1. The V gene's germline CDR1 is SGHVS and CDR2 FQNEAQ. V dropped 4 bases and J dropped 3; count of bases not matched to a gene: 1. This CDR3 region has 13 residues. CDR3 sequence reads: CASSSDRDYGYTF. In DNA, the CDR3 is TGTGCCAGCAGCTCGGACAGGGACTATGGCTACACCTTC.

The rearrangement links TRBV6-6 to TRBJ2-7; 9 nucleotides align to TRBD2. Germline CDR1 reads MNHNY; CDR2 reads SVGAGI (reference sequence). The CDR3 is 15 residues long. After removal of 2 bases from V and 5 bases from J, the junction contained 7 bases not matched to a gene. CDR3 sequence (DNA): TGTGCCAGCAGTTACATAGCGGGAGCTGGAGACGAGCAGTACTTC. It encodes CASSYIAGAGDEQYF.

The V gene is TRBV6-5, the J gene TRBJ1-2, with 10 nucleotides matching TRBD1. Germline CDR1 is MNHEY and CDR2 is SVGAGI. V gave up 1 base and J gave up 5 bases; unmatched junction bases: 4. This CDR3 is built from 15 residues. CDR3 sequence reads: CASSYLDRGQYGYTF. For the CDR3, the DNA is TGTGCCAGCAGTTACTTAGACAGGGGGCAATATGGCTACACCTTC.

With regard to this clone: A junction boundary mismatches the germline segment, possibly from a read error. V and J are TRBV7-9 and TRBJ2-3; no reliable D call. Germline CDR1 SEHNR, CDR2 FQNEAQ (reference sequence). The CDR3 is 13 amino acids. CDR3 sequence reads: CAGSPPSTDTQYF. The CDR3, as DNA: TGTGCCGGCAGCCCCCCTAGCACAGATACGCAGTATTTT.

The rearrangement uses TRBV5-1 and TRBJ2-2; D gene unclear. CDR3 length: 15 amino acids. CDR1 is SGHRS and CDR2 is YFSETQ in the germline V gene. Trimming shortened V by 1 base and J by 2 bases, and 9 bases separated the two germline ends. Written as DNA, the CDR3 is TGCGCCAGCAGCTTGTATCAGCTTAACACCGGGGAGCTGTTTTTT. This gives the protein CASSLYQLNTGELFF.

The rearrangement uses TRBV5-4 and TRBJ2-7; D perhaps matches TRBD1 (5 bases). The CDR3 length is 15 residues. The germline V gene has CDR1 SGHNT and CDR2 YYREEE (reference sequence). V dropped 0 bases and J dropped 0 bases, with 10 bases sitting between them. CDR3 nucleotides: TGTGCCAGCAGCTTGGACAGGTCGAGCTCCTACGAGCAGTACTTC. Encoded protein: CASSLDRSSSYEQYF.

Regarding this clone: In the same sample, other DNA sequences code for this CDR3. The rearrangement uses TRBV6-1 and TRBJ2-7, with 7 nucleotides matching TRBD1. This CDR3 comprises 13 residues. Germline V gives CDR1 MNHNS, CDR2 SASEGT. The V segment lost 6 bases and the J segment 2 bases; nucleotides outside the gene matches: 4. As DNA, the CDR3 is TGTGCCAGCAGCGTGACAGGGCCCTACGAGCAGTACTTC. Translating it yields CASSVTGPYEQYF.

This clone was picked up one time. V gene TRBV10-3 combines with J gene TRBJ2-1; perhaps TRBD2 as D (7 bases). Germline V gene sequence: CDR1 ENHRY, CDR2 SYGVKD. Trimming stripped 8 bases from V and 7 bases from J, with 15 bases between. The CDR3 sequence is 13 residues long. CDR3 amino acids: CAIAQRGQNEQFF. CDR3 bases: TGTGCCATCGCCCAGCGGGGACAAAATGAGCAGTTCTTC.

This rearrangement joins TRBV19 to TRBJ2-4; 8 positions agree with TRBD1. The J segment lost 7 bases and the V segment lost 4 bases, leaving 0 bases of the junction unmatched. The CDR3 has 12 amino acids. CDR1 is LNHDA, CDR2 SQIVND, per germline (reference sequence). The CDR3 loop reads CASSNRGNIQYF. The DNA for the CDR3 is TGTGCCAGTAGTAACAGGGGGAACATTCAGTACTTC.

The chain carries TRBV6-6 and TRBJ1-5, with D tentatively TRBD1 (5 bases). Germline values: CDR1 MNHNY, CDR2 SVGAGI (reference sequence). CDR3 length: 14 residues. Deletions cut 6 bases from V and 6 bases from J, with 15 bases between. The CDR3 coding sequence is TGTGCCAGCAGCTTGACAGAGTACGTTCAGCCCCAGCATTTT. Translation gives CASSLTEYVQPQHF.

CDR3 nucleotide sequence: TGTGCCAGTAGTATAACGGATAACTATGGCTACACCTTC. Its translation: CASSITDNYGYTF. The V call is TRBV19, the J call TRBJ1-2; no clear D. The V end lost 2 bases, the J end lost 1 base, and 5 bases lay between the germline ends. CDR3 length equals 13 residues. Germline V lookup: CDR1 LNHDA, CDR2 SQIVND (reference sequence).

V and J are TRBV2 and TRBJ2-2, with 7 bases fitting TRBD2. The CDR3 has 15 amino acids. Trimming cost V 4 bases and J 0 bases; bases outside gene matches: 2. Germline lookup yields CDR1 SNHLY and CDR2 FYNNEI. CDR3 protein: CASSGLAANTGELFF. The DNA of the CDR3 is TGTGCCAGCAGTGGGCTAGCGGCGAACACCGGGGAGCTGTTTTTT.

This clone was observed a handful of times. The rearrangement links TRBV15 to TRBJ2-3, with 14 bases identical to TRBD2. Trimming at V came to 3 bases and at J to 11 bases, leaving 7 bases not matched to a gene. The CDR3 sequence is 15 residues long. Germline V gene data show CDR1 as LNHNV and CDR2 as YYDKDF (reference sequence). As DNA, the CDR3 is TGTGCCACCAGCAGCGGACTAGCGGGGGGCTCTAGGCAGTATTTT. Encoded protein: CATSSGLAGGSRQYF.

The rearrangement links TRBV2 to TRBJ1-2, with D perhaps matching TRBD1 (5 bases). The germline V gene has CDR1 SNHLY and CDR2 FYNNEI. The CDR3 contains 14 residues. Between the trimmed V and J ends, which lost 6 bases and 0 bases, there was a span of 11 bases. The CDR3 protein is CASRGGEANYGYTF. CDR3 DNA sequence: TGTGCCAGCAGGGGAGGGGAGGCTAACTATGGCTACACCTTC. Variable domain in full (rest from reference TRBV2 and TRBJ1-2): EPEVTQTPSHQVTQMGQEVILRCVPISNHLYFYWYRQILGQKVEFLVSFYNNEISEKSEIFDDQFSVERPDGSNFTLKIRSTKLEDSAMYFCASRGGEANYGYTFGSGTRLTVV.

In the case of this clone: The same CDR3 is also encoded by other DNA sequences in this sample. The chain uses TRBV10-1 and TRBJ1-2; the D gene is possibly TRBD1 (5 bases). The CDR3 extends over 13 amino acids. Germline CDR1 WNHNN, CDR2 SYGVQD (reference sequence). Trimming stripped 2 bases from V and 1 base from J, with 5 bases between. CDR3 protein: CASSEDSNYGYTF. DNA for the CDR3: TGCGCCAGCAGTGAGGACAGTAACTATGGCTACACCTTC.

The J gene is TRBJ2-1, the V gene TRBV30; D remains unclear. Germline V gene lookup returns CDR1 GTSNPN and CDR2 SVGIG (reference sequence). Trimming pared 2 bases from V and 3 bases from J, leaving 17 bases between. This CDR3 has 16 residues. The CDR3 DNA follows: TGTGCCTGGAGTCCCGAAGCCGGAAGAGACTACAATGAGCAGTTCTTC. It encodes CAWSPEAGRDYNEQFF.

This chain links TRBV9 with TRBJ1-1, with D maybe TRBD1 (5 bases). The germline V gene encodes CDR1 SGDLS and CDR2 YYNGEE. The CDR3 is 14 amino acids. Trimming shortened V by 5 bases and J by 2 bases, and 13 bases separated the two germline ends. CDR3 bases: TGTGCCAGCAGTTGGGGCAGGAGCAACACTGAAGCTTTCTTT. This encodes CASSWGRSNTEAFF.

The V call is TRBV5-1, the J call TRBJ1-2; D gene ambiguous. CDR1 SGHRS and CDR2 YFSETQ come from the germline V gene. This CDR3 region has 12 residues. Trimming took 3 bases from V and 7 from J, leaving 10 bases between them. The CDR3 DNA reads TGCGCCAGCAGCTCTTCCCTGAGTGGCTACACCTTC. Its translation is CASSSSLSGYTF.

As for this clone: The junction shows a germline mismatch at one end, possibly a read error. The genes are TRBV19 and TRBJ1-1, with D hard to call. In germline, CDR1 is LNHDA, CDR2 SQIVND (reference sequence). This CDR3 has 12 residues. The CDR3 nucleotides read TGTGCCAGTAGTACCGGGCCGACTGCAGCTTTCTTT. Translating it yields CASSTGPTAAFF.

This clone was seen just once. This sequence joins TRBV2 and TRBJ2-3; 7 bases line up with TRBD2. CDR1 is SNHLY, CDR2 FYNNEI, per germline. This CDR3 is built from 14 residues. V shed 2 bases, J shed 5 bases, and the junction held 4 bases outside the gene matches. In DNA, the CDR3 is TGTGCCAGCAGTGAAAACGGGGGGATAGATACGCAGTATTTT. Translating gives CASSENGGIDTQYF.